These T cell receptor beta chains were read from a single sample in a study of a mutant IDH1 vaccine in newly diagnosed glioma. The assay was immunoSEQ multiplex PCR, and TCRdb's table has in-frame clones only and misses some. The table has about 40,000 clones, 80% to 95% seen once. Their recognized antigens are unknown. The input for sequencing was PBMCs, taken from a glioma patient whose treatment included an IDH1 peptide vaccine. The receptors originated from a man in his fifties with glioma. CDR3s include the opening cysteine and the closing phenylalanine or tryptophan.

CDR3 protein: CASSHSSWDRNTGELFF; V gene: TRBV4-1
CDR3 protein: CSLGMRGDTQYF; V gene: TRBV29-1
CDR3 protein: CASSRSGVYEQYF; V gene: TRBV27
CDR3 protein: CASRGTGLNQPQHF; V gene: TRBV19
CDR3 protein: CASSSRLDMRTGELFF; V gene: TRBV4-3
CDR3 protein: CASSLRTSGSPQETQYF; V gene: TRBV7-9
CDR3 protein: CASSMKRGPYEQYF; V gene: TRBV19
CDR3 protein: CASSLGGSLNEQFF; V gene: TRBV19
CDR3 protein: CAWSNTGRTGELFF; V gene: TRBV30
CDR3 protein: CASSPRGGRALGTDTQYF; V gene: TRBV7-9
CDR3 protein: CASGLVPWSGRVYEQYF; V gene: TRBV12-5
CDR3 protein: CASMGLAGVWEQYF; V gene: TRBV27
CDR3 protein: CASSQVPRGGLSNQPQHF; V gene: TRBV14
CDR3 protein: CASSSRLARETQYF; V gene: TRBV19
CDR3 protein: CASTAGAGGPDTQYF; V gene: TRBV5-4
CDR3 protein: CSSQQGSYNEQFF; V gene: TRBV29-1
CDR3 protein: CASSLQTGLLYEQYF; V gene: TRBV27
CDR3 protein: CASSPLRFGQGGPDTQYF; V gene: TRBV18
CDR3 protein: CASSLQGAVETQYF; V gene: TRBV11-1
CDR3 protein: CAWSVLTGRMGSPLHF; V gene: TRBV30
CDR3 protein: CASSRTPGGNQPQHF; V gene: TRBV5-1
CDR3 protein: CASSLGPRGTEAFF; V gene: TRBV13
CDR3 protein: CASRDWDSLYPEAFF; V gene: TRBV2
CDR3 protein: CASSQDQGGVGQETQYF; V gene: TRBV4-1
CDR3 protein: CASSPPGNEQFF; V gene: TRBV18
CDR3 protein: CASSIDWGARSYNEQFF; V gene: TRBV19
CDR3 protein: CASSPTGVNTEAFF; V gene: TRBV7-9
CDR3 protein: CASSAPGQGATGELFF; V gene: TRBV7-3
CDR3 protein: CASSDRGQGNQPQHF; V gene: TRBV2
CDR3 protein: CASSLEAGTGSEQFF; V gene: TRBV5-1
CDR3 protein: CASSSQGAANEKLFF; V gene: TRBV7-2
CDR3 protein: CASSHDRIEAFF; V gene: TRBV10-1
CDR3 protein: CASSPQGRSRNTEAFF; V gene: TRBV28
CDR3 protein: CASSLPLPASGETQYF; V gene: TRBV7-2
CDR3 protein: CASSVGTGGVDTQYF; V gene: TRBV28
CDR3 protein: CASSLGSGGYSNQPQHF; V gene: TRBV7-2
CDR3 protein: CASSPGAASYEQYF; V gene: TRBV18
CDR3 protein: CASSLGGGALSDTQYF; V gene: TRBV5-1
CDR3 protein: CASSQDPGGGTEAFF; V gene: TRBV4-1
CDR3 protein: CASSLREGMMTEAFF; V gene: TRBV18